This T cell receptor beta chain was profiled in a study of cytomegalovirus exposure and HLA in healthy donors. Method: immunoSEQ multiplex PCR; TCRdb's copy keeps in-frame clones and lacks some. The table lists more than 200,000 clones, 90% of them singletons. From germline, CDR1 is SEHNR and CDR2 FQNEAQ (reference sequence). This CDR3 is built from 15 residues. The J segment lost 3 bases and the V segment lost 5 bases, leaving 3 bases of the junction unmatched. Input material: PBMCs. This receptor was taken from a woman in her 30s in good health and CMV-seronegative. V and J are TRBV7-9 and TRBJ2-3, with 12 bases fitting TRBD2. CDR3 in amino acids: CASSQGTSGTDTQYF. The CDR3 DNA reads TGTGCCAGCAGCCAGGGGACTAGCGGGACAGATACGCAGTATTTT.